The entry below describes one T cell receptor beta chain. As yet, its antigen is unknown. This CDR3 has 14 residues. V lost 3 bases to trimming and J lost 2 bases, with 9 bases between them. CDR1 is KGHSH, CDR2 LQKENI, per germline. Repertoires were generated with immunoSEQ multiplex PCR, while TCRdb's copy carries only in-frame clones and drops some. The sample has 55,000 to 65,000 clones, about 90% seen once. The entry originates in a study of OX40 agonist ivuxolimab in advanced cancers. Study findings and constraints: Expanded peripheral T cell antigen specificity was not determined.

The specimen comprised CD4+ or CD8+ T cells sorted from blood, sampled in a trial of the OX40 agonist ivuxolimab. The source is an adult with an advanced solid tumor such as melanoma, head and neck, liver or kidney cancer. This chain uses TRBV18 with TRBJ2-3; D is uncertain. The DNA of the CDR3 is TGTGCCAGCTCACCCCCTCTGGTCACAGATACGCAGTATTTT. This sequence encodes CASSPPLVTDTQYF. The whole variable domain, remainder taken from reference TRBV18 and TRBJ2-3, is NAGVMQNPRHLVRRRGQEARLRCSPMKGHSHVYWYRQLPEEGLKFMVYLQKENIIDESGMPKERFSAEFPKEGPSILRIQQVVRGDSAAYFCASSPPLVTDTQYFGPGTRLTVL.